These T cell receptor beta chains were read from a single sample in a study of graft-versus-host responses after intestinal transplantation. TCRdb's table, derived via immunoSEQ multiplex PCR, lists solely in-frame clones and lacks some. This table holds 7,000 to 9,000 clones, more than 25% found once. The input for sequencing was alloreactive CD4+ T cells from a mixed lymphocyte reaction culture, taken before transplantation. These receptors were obtained from a human patient who was an organ donor for intestinal transplantation. The CDR3 runs from the conserved cysteine through the conserved F or W. A D gene is named only where the DNA matches it firmly. Rows may omit the clone size; those that give it use once, few, many or a size class.

>TRBV5-1|TRBJ1-1|.|.
CASSQDPPIQGKNTEAFF
TGCGCCAGCAGCCAGGACCCACCGATACAGGGAAAGAACACTGAAGCTTTCTTT
>TRBV19|TRBJ1-1|TRBD1|.
CASRRDRDRNTEAFF
TGTGCCAGTAGGAGGGACAGGGACAGGAACACTGAAGCTTTCTTT
>TRBV5-1|TRBJ2-7|.|.
CASSLVGGQYYEQYF
TGCGCCAGCAGCTTAGTGGGGGGACAGTACTACGAGCAGTACTTC
>TRBV6-6|TRBJ2-3|TRBD2|.
CASSWTRGGEDTQYF
TGTGCCAGCAGTTGGACTCGGGGGGGCGAAGATACGCAGTATTTT
>TRBV27|TRBJ1-1|.|few
CASKFPGQGEAFF
TGTGCCAGCAAGTTTCCAGGGCAGGGAGAAGCTTTCTTT
>TRBV7-2|TRBJ2-4|.|few
CASSPNLAIMHIQYF
TGTGCCAGCAGCCCTAATCTAGCTATCATGCACATTCAGTACTTC
>TRBV7-2|TRBJ2-5|TRBD2|.
CASRERGRVETQYF
TGTGCCAGCAGGGAGCGGGGGAGGGTAGAGACCCAGTACTTC
>TRBV6-5|TRBJ2-5|.|.
CASQTGPRETQYF
TGTGCCAGCCAAACAGGGCCCCGTGAGACCCAGTACTTC
>TRBV5-4|TRBJ1-4|TRBD1|few
CASSLDRGPSNEKLFF
TGTGCCAGCAGCTTGGACAGGGGGCCTTCTAATGAAAAACTGTTTTTT
>TRBV20-1|TRBJ2-7|.|.
CSARDGGQYF
TGCAGTGCTAGAGATGGCGGGCAGTACTTC
>TRBV4-1|TRBJ2-2|TRBD2|medium-sized
CASSFRLAGVRAGELFF
TGCGCCAGCAGTTTCAGACTAGCGGGAGTTCGTGCCGGGGAGCTGTTTTTT
>TRBV6-1|TRBJ1-1|.|.
CASSERGEGEAFF
TGTGCCAGCAGTGAACGGGGAGAGGGTGAAGCTTTCTTT
>TRBV5-8|TRBJ2-5|.|few
CASSLAVETQYF
TGTGCCAGCAGCTTGGCCGTAGAGACCCAGTACTTC
>TRBV18|TRBJ1-4|.|medium-sized
CASSPPSREGKLFF
TGTGCCAGCTCACCACCGTCCCGGGAAGGAAAACTGTTTTTT
>TRBV28|TRBJ2-2|.|few
CASSLGGSAGELFF
TGTGCCAGCAGTTTAGGGGGGAGCGCCGGGGAGCTGTTTTTT
>TRBV6-5|TRBJ2-3|.|medium-sized
CASSYVGGQTDTQYF
TGTGCCAGCAGTTACGTAGGGGGTCAAACAGATACGCAGTATTTT
>TRBV29-1|TRBJ1-1|TRBD1|.
CSVGGTGFWGAFF
TGCAGCGTTGGCGGGACAGGGTTTTGGGGAGCTTTCTTT
>TRBV5-4|TRBJ2-2|.|few
CASSFAPGGELFF
TGTGCCAGCAGCTTTGCCCCGGGCGGGGAGCTGTTTTTT
>TRBV18|TRBJ1-1|.|.
CASSPQEAGRGTYEAFF
TGTGCCAGCTCACCGCAGGAGGCGGGGAGGGGGACCTATGAAGCTTTCTTT
>TRBV11-2|TRBJ1-2|TRBD1|.
CASSLPTGTGASGYTF
TGTGCCAGCAGCTTACCAACCGGGACAGGGGCCAGTGGCTACACCTTC
>TRBV30|TRBJ1-2|TRBD1|.
CAWSLQGDYGYTF
TGTGCCTGGAGTTTGCAGGGGGACTATGGCTACACCTTC
>TRBV19|TRBJ1-4|TRBD1|.
CASRGQGGGEKLFF
TGTGCCAGTAGGGGACAGGGGGGTGGAGAAAAACTGTTTTTT
>TRBV7-6|TRBJ2-5|.|.
CASSPGGAGTQYF
TGTGCCAGCAGCCCCGGCGGGGCGGGGACCCAGTACTTC
>TRBV6-5|TRBJ1-2|.|few
CASSFRDNYGYTF
TGTGCCAGCAGTTTCCGGGATAACTATGGCTACACCTTC
>TRBV6-6|TRBJ2-3|.|few
CASSYGGDTDTQYF
TGTGCCAGCAGTTACGGCGGGGACACAGATACGCAGTATTTT
>TRBV20-1|TRBJ1-2|.|few
CSARPVSNTF
TGCAGTGCTAGGCCGGTCTCGAACACCTTC
>TRBV6-6|TRBJ1-1|.|few
CASSSVGSVITEAFF
TGTGCCAGCAGTTCCGTCGGGTCCGTAATCACTGAAGCTTTCTTT